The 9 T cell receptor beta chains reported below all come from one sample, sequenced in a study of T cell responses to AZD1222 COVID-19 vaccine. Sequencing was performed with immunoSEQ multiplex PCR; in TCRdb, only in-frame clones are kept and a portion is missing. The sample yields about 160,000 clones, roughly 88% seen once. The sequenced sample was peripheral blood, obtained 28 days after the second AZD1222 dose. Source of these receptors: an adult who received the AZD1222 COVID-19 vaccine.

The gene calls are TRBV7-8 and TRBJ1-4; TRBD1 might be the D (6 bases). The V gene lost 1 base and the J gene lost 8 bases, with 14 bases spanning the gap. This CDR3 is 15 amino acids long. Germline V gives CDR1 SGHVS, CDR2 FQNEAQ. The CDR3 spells CASSLVSQGGEKLFF. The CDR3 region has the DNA TGTGCCAGCAGCTTAGTATCACAGGGTGGCGAAAAACTGTTTTTT.

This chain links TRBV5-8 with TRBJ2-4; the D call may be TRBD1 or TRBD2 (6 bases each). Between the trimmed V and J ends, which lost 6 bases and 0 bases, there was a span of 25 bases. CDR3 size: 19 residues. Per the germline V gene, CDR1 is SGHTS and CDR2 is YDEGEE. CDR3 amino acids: CASTVGGQPERLAKNIQYF. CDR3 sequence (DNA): TGTGCCAGCACCGTAGGGGGGCAGCCTGAGAGACTAGCCAAAAACATTCAGTACTTC.

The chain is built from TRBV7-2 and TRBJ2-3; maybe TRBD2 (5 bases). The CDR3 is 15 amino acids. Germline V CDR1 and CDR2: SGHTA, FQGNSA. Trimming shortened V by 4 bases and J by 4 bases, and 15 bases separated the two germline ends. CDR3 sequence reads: CASSSPKREPDTQYF. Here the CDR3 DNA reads TGTGCCAGCAGCTCCCCTAAGAGGGAACCAGATACGCAGTATTTT.

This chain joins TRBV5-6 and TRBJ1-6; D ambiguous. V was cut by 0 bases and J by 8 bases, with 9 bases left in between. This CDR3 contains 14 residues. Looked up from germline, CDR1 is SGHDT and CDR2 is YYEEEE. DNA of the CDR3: TGTGCCAGCAGCTTGGCCGGAAGATATTCACCCCTCCACTTT. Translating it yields CASSLAGRYSPLHF.

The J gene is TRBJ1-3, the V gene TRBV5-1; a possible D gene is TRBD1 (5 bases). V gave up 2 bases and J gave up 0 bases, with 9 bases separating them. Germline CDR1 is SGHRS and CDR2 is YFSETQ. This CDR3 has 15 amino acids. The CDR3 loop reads CASSLDSTSGNTIYF. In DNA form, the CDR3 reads TGCGCCAGCAGCTTAGACAGCACCTCTGGAAACACCATATATTTT.

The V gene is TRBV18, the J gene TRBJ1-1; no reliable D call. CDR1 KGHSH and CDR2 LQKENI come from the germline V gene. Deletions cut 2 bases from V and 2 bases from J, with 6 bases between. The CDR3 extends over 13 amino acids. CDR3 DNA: TGTGCCAGCTCACCAAACCGTAACACTGAAGCTTTCTTT. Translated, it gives CASSPNRNTEAFF.

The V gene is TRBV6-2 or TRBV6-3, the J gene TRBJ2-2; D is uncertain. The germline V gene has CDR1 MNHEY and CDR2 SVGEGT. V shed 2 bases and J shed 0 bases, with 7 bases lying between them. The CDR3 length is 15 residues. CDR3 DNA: TGTGCCAGCAGTTACGGCAGGACGAACACCGGGGAGCTGTTTTTT. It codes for CASSYGRTNTGELFF.

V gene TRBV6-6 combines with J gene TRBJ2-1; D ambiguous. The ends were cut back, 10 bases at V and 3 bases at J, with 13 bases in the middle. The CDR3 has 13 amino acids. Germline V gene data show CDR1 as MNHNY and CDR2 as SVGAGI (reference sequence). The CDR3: CATAWGDYNEQFF. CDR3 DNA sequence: TGTGCCACCGCCTGGGGTGACTACAATGAGCAGTTCTTC.

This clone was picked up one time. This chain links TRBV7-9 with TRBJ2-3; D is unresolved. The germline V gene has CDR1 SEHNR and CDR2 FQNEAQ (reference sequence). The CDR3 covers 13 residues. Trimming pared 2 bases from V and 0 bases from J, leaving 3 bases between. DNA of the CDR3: TGTGCCAGCAGCTTATCCAGCACAGATACGCAGTATTTT. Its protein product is CASSLSSTDTQYF.